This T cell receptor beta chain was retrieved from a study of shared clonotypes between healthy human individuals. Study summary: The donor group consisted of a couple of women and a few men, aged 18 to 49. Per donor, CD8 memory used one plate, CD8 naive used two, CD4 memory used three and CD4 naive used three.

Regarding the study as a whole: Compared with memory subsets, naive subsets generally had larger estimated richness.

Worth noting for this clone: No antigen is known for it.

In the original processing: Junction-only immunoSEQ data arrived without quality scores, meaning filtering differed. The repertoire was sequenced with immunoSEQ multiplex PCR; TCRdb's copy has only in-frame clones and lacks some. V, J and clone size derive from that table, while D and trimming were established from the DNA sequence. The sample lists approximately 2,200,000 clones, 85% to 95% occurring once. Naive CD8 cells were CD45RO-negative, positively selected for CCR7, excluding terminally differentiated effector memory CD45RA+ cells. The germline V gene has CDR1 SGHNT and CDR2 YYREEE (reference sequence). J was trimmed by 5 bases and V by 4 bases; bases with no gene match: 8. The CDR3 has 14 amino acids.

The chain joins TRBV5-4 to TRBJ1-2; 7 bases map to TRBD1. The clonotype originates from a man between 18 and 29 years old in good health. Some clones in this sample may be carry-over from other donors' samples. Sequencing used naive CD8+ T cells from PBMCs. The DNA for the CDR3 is TGTGCCAGCAGCCTGGGTACAGGGGCGTATGGCTACACCTTC. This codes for CASSLGTGAYGYTF.